This T cell receptor (beta chain) was sequenced in a study of blood T cells in healthy people across ages (dated by TCRdb to between 2014 and 2017). Regarding the study in general: In model experiments, template switching captured about one uniquely barcoded TCR beta cDNA molecule for every two T cells. The study measured age-related changes in TCR beta repertoire diversity using deep sequencing normalized with unique cDNA molecular identifiers. The donors were split into four age groups: young (average around 17 years), middle-aged (nearly 40), aged (more than 60) and long-lived (roughly 80). Using the same blood draw, the study looked at two additional independent replicas of 1 million unique cDNA reads for two donors, one aged 18 to 29 and the other aged 80 or older. Broader findings and caveats from the paper: Estimates of total diversity from one million sequenced T cells were regarded as lower bounds and underestimates. There was a strong correlation between observed TCR beta diversity and the percentage of naive T cells measured by flow cytometry. Observed TCR beta diversity per million T cells fell roughly linearly with age, and a significant reduction was already apparent by age about 43. Because profiling used bulk unsorted PBMCs, naive and antigen-experienced compartments could not be compared conclusively. The CMV infection status of donors was not known, potentially confounding age-related changes in expanded clonotypes. Compared with the aged group, more naive CD4+ T cells, fewer expanded clones and increased TCR diversity were shown by the long-lived group, suggesting age selection.

The cysteine opens and the phenylalanine closes a CDR3 of 14 amino acids. CDR3 DNA only is kept here, 42 bases in frame from base 1. For CDR1 and CDR2, the germline V gene lists SGHDN and FVKESK. The donors were some 36 Caucasian individuals from Russia, aged roughly 6 to 100 years, who were systemically healthy. Each donor gave around 9.5 milliliters of peripheral blood, collected into EDTA-treated Vacutainer tubes. Ficoll-Paque density-gradient centrifugation was used to isolate PBMCs, with at least 6.5 million per sample. Trizol reagent was used to extract total RNA from the PBMCs, yielding at least 6 micrograms per sample. For every donor, an aliquot of PBMCs went through flow cytometry to measure the percentages of naive CD45RAhigh/CD27high T cells. Receptor libraries were prepared by 5' RACE. Sequencing was performed on an Illumina HiSeq 2500. A second PCR of 7 to 11 cycles was performed with a sample-barcoded 5' primer and a J-beta primer mix. Each TCR beta cDNA molecule received a unique molecular identifier from a template-switch 5' adaptor carrying 12 random nucleotides. Each sample yielded at least 2.5 million CDR3-containing paired-end reads. The Mint cDNA synthesis kit, primed by a TRBC-specific oligonucleotide, was used to synthesize first-strand cDNA from all RNA. Following uracil-DNA glycosylase treatment, all cDNA underwent a first 18-cycle PCR with the universal primers M1SS and BC2_uni_R. Regarding the original processing steps: Each sample was normalized by randomly selecting 1 million high-quality reads, each carrying a distinct molecular identifier. Instead of being binned into consensus sequences, reads with shared molecular identifiers were discarded. MiTCR, with a Q25 quality threshold and the strictest error-elimination algorithm, was used for CDR3 identification, clonotype clustering and error correction. A nonparametric unseen species model with Euler transformation was used to estimate a lower bound on total TCR beta diversity. TCRdb reran the public reads through fastp at Q25 and MiXCR, keeping productive beta chains. Every entry covers one CDR3 protein and lists the most common genes and DNA from its rows. TCRdb's processing, not the authors' own work, is the source of the V and J calls. For this sample there are 750,000 to 950,000 distinct CDR3 sequences; roughly 25% appear just once. The ten largest clones capture about 3% of the sample.

As concerns this clonotype: Its cognate antigen has yet to be identified. Germline and junction disagree at one end, which may indicate a read error.

The data also belong to a second study, concerning T cells of mothers and their children. The second study's authors report: The donors were nine systemically healthy Caucasian individuals, made up of three mothers and their six children. cDNA synthesis consumed the entire amount of extracted RNA, loaded at 1.5 ug RNA in each 15 ul reaction. Sample barcodes and 2-4 random nucleotides were added via the M1S primer in the second PCR. Over 10 million TCR beta CDR3 reads came from each mother, compared with 3.3 million or so reads from each child. Thymic selection similarly shapes TCR recombination output in related and unrelated pairs, with minor effect from inherited differences. Related mother-child pairs always showed normalized repertoire overlap that was slightly higher than in unrelated mother-child pairs, though the difference was never significant. With a sensitivity of 90 to 100 clones per million clonotypes, no persistent microchimeric T cell clones were detected. The study used deep NGS to compare TCR beta repertoires of mothers and children, seeking features distinguishing related mother-child pairs from unrelated individuals. On average, the children were approximately 11 +/- 4 years old, while the mothers were about 40 +/- 4 years old. After adapters were ligated using NEBNext reagents, the libraries underwent 100+100 nt paired-end sequencing on an Illumina HiSeq 2000. To avoid cross-contamination, the mother libraries and the child libraries were prepared a month apart and sequenced in separate runs. Between roughly 500,000 and 2,100,000 distinct TCR beta clonotypes were identified per donor. Naive TCR beta clonotypes were estimated from low-frequency clonotypes matched to each donor's FACS-determined naive share, without sorting.

This clonotype was sampled from a boy under 18 in good health. This sequence uses TRBV14 and TRBJ2-5; a tentative D match to TRBD1 spans 6 bases. Sequences were obtained from blood. The DNA is TGTGCCAGCAGCTCACTGGGGGCCGGGGAGACCAAGTACTTC. Its product reads: CASSSLGAGETKYF.